Below are 7 T cell receptor beta chains sequenced from a single sample in a study of blood T cells in healthy people across ages. A second PCR, run for roughly 7 to 11 cycles, used a sample-barcoded 5' primer plus a J-beta primer mix. MiXCR, run by TCRdb on the 5' RACE reads, gives a single entry per CDR3 protein. The table has roughly 790,000 distinct CDR3 sequences, roughly 43% seen once. What was sequenced was blood. Receptor source: a woman aged 55-70 years in good health.

The chain combines TRBV7-9 with TRBJ1-1; no firm D call. This CDR3 contains 17 residues. Germline assignment: CDR1 SEHNR and CDR2 FQNEAQ (reference sequence). V was shortened by 10 bases and J by 6 bases, with 30 bases between the two germline ends. CDR3 amino acids: CATIDPGFGLDNAEAFF. CDR3 coding DNA: TGTGCCACCATAGACCCTGGTTTTGGTTTAGATAATGCTGAAGCTTTCTTT.

The gene calls are TRBV29-1 and TRBJ2-1, with 8 bases that match TRBD1. V was pared by 4 bases and J by 5 bases, with 4 bases of the junction left unmatched. This CDR3 is 13 amino acids long. Germline assignment: CDR1 SQVTM and CDR2 ANQGSEA. CDR3 residues: CSVVRTGNNEQFF. CDR3 sequence (DNA): TGCAGCGTTGTCCGGACAGGGAACAATGAGCAGTTCTTC.

The V gene is TRBV20-1, the J gene TRBJ1-5, with TRBD1 identical over 7 bases. V dropped 6 bases and J dropped 5; count of bases not matched to a gene: 10. CDR1 is DFQATT, CDR2 SNEGSKA, per germline (reference sequence). CDR3 length: 14 residues. The CDR3 DNA is TGCAGTGCCCCAGGGACAGCGGTAGATCAGCCCCAGCATTTT. It specifies CSAPGTAVDQPQHF.

This clonotype was counted a few times. The rearrangement joins TRBV12-3 or TRBV12-4 to TRBJ2-3, with a tentative D call TRBD2 (5 bases). This CDR3 is built from 15 residues. Trimming removed 5 bases at V and 0 bases at J, with 12 bases between. Here the CDR3 reads CASSTNSVSTDTQYF. Written as DNA, the CDR3 is TGTGCCAGCAGTACTAATAGCGTTAGCACAGATACGCAGTATTTT.

This clonotype was observed once. The chain uses TRBV12-5 and TRBJ2-3; 8 bases match TRBD1. CDR3 length equals 13 residues. Germline CDR1 LGHNT, CDR2 FRNRAP. The trim removed 6 bases at V and 4 bases at J, leaving 3 bases unmatched. DNA of the CDR3: TGTGCTAGTGGAAACAGGGGGGCAGATACGCAGTATTTT. Its protein product is CASGNRGADTQYF.

This clonotype was counted only a few times. The chain has TRBV9 and TRBJ2-5; TRBD2 aligns across 7 bases. Germline trimming cut 0 bases from V and 5 bases from J; bases unmatched to any gene: 7. Looked up from germline, CDR1 is SGDLS and CDR2 is YYNGEE. CDR3 size: 15 residues. This CDR3 reads CASSVAPAGLETQYF. The CDR3, as DNA: TGTGCCAGCAGCGTAGCTCCAGCGGGGTTGGAGACCCAGTACTTC.

This clonotype occurred many times. This sequence joins TRBV5-1 and TRBJ2-7; 8 nucleotides match TRBD2. Trimming removed 3 bases from V and 6 bases from J; junction bases left unmatched: 8. CDR1 is SGHRS and CDR2 is YFSETQ in the germline V gene. There are 14 residues in the CDR3. This chain's CDR3 is CASSSGTRGSEQYF. In DNA, the CDR3 is TGCGCCAGCAGCTCCGGGACTAGAGGTAGCGAGCAGTACTTC.